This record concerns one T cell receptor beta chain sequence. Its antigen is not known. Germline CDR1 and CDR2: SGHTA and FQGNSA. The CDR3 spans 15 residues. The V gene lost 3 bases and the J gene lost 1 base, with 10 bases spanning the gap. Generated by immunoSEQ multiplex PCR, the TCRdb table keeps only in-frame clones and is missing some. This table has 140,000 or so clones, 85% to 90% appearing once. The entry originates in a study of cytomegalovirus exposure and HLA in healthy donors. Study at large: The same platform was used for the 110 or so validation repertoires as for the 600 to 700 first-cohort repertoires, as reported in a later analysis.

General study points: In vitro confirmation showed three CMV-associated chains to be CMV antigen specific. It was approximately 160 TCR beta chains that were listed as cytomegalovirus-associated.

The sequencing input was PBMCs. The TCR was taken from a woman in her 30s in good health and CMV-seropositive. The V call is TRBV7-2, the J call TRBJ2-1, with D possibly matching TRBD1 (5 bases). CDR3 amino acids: CASSFTGASYNEQFF. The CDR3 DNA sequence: TGTGCCAGCAGCTTTACAGGAGCATCCTACAATGAGCAGTTCTTC.